A selection of T cell receptor beta chains follows, all from one sample in a study of blood T cell repertoires in COVID-19. Measured with immunoSEQ multiplex PCR; TCRdb has only the in-frame clones, and not every one. The profile shows 200,000 to 250,000 clones, less than 90% of them singletons. Sequencing was done on a sample of PBMCs or T cells enriched from blood (not recorded which). The receptors derive from a woman between 35 and 50 years old who had recovered from COVID-19. Both conserved end residues are part of each CDR3. The order of the fields is D gene, V gene, J gene, clone size, CDR3 protein, CDR3 DNA. D genes are given only for firm matches. Clone size is shown for a subset of rows, as once, few, many or a class of expanded clone.

d_call: TRBD2; v_call: TRBV7-2; j_call: TRBJ2-3; clone_size: NA; cdr3_aa: CASSPRTSGSADTQYF; cdr3_nt: TGTGCCAGCAGCCCTCGGACTAGCGGGAGCGCAGATACGCAGTATTTT
d_call: TRBD1; v_call: TRBV18; j_call: TRBJ1-5; clone_size: NA; cdr3_aa: CASSGQGRNQPQHF; cdr3_nt: TGTGCCAGCTCGGGACAGGGACGAAATCAGCCCCAGCATTTT
d_call: TRBD1; v_call: TRBV29-1; j_call: TRBJ1-5; clone_size: NA; cdr3_aa: CSVSTGVGQPQHF; cdr3_nt: TGCAGCGTCTCGACAGGGGTCGGTCAGCCCCAGCATTTT
d_call: NA; v_call: TRBV19; j_call: TRBJ2-1; clone_size: NA; cdr3_aa: CASSIQGGGPWDEQFF; cdr3_nt: TGTGCCAGTAGTATACAGGGCGGGGGCCCTTGGGATGAGCAGTTCTTC
d_call: NA; v_call: TRBV2; j_call: TRBJ2-5; clone_size: few; cdr3_aa: CASSKTGPGSQETQYF; cdr3_nt: TGTGCCAGCAGTAAGACAGGTCCGGGGAGCCAAGAGACCCAGTACTTC
d_call: NA; v_call: TRBV5-1; j_call: TRBJ2-7; clone_size: NA; cdr3_aa: CASSFKGSGSYEQYF; cdr3_nt: TGCGCCAGCAGCTTTAAGGGGTCAGGCTCCTACGAGCAGTACTTC
d_call: TRBD1; v_call: TRBV9; j_call: TRBJ1-2; clone_size: NA; cdr3_aa: CASNPQGALGYTF; cdr3_nt: TGTGCCAGCAACCCACAGGGGGCGTTGGGCTACACCTTC
d_call: TRBD1; v_call: TRBV3-1/TRBV3-2; j_call: TRBJ2-2; clone_size: once; cdr3_aa: CASPGQGASGELFF; cdr3_nt: TGTGCCAGTCCGGGACAGGGGGCATCCGGGGAGCTGTTTTTT
d_call: NA; v_call: TRBV29-1; j_call: TRBJ1-3; clone_size: NA; cdr3_aa: CSARASGDTIYF; cdr3_nt: TGCAGCGCCAGGGCATCGGGTGACACCATATATTTT
d_call: NA; v_call: TRBV3-1/TRBV3-2; j_call: TRBJ2-2; clone_size: NA; cdr3_aa: CASSQRGARWTGELFF; cdr3_nt: TGTGCCAGCAGCCAACGGGGGGCGCGGTGGACCGGGGAGCTGTTTTTT
d_call: NA; v_call: TRBV5-4; j_call: TRBJ1-2; clone_size: once; cdr3_aa: CASSLYQGRIDGYTF; cdr3_nt: TGTGCCAGCAGCTTGTATCAGGGGCGGATCGATGGCTACACCTTC
d_call: NA; v_call: TRBV2; j_call: TRBJ2-1; clone_size: few; cdr3_aa: CASSDTAGFIYNEQFF; cdr3_nt: TGTGCCAGCAGTGATACAGCGGGTTTCATCTACAATGAGCAGTTCTTC
d_call: TRBD2; v_call: TRBV30; j_call: TRBJ2-1; clone_size: NA; cdr3_aa: CAWSGRDYGDNEQFF; cdr3_nt: TGTGCCTGGAGTGGCCGGGACTATGGGGACAATGAGCAGTTCTTC
d_call: NA; v_call: TRBV29-1; j_call: TRBJ1-1; clone_size: NA; cdr3_aa: CSVTPRGNTEAFF; cdr3_nt: TGCAGCGTTACCCCTCGGGGGAACACTGAAGCTTTCTTT
d_call: TRBD2; v_call: TRBV5-1; j_call: TRBJ2-7; clone_size: NA; cdr3_aa: CASSPAAGGHEQYF; cdr3_nt: TGCGCCAGCAGCCCGGCGGCGGGGGGCCACGAGCAGTACTTC
d_call: TRBD2; v_call: TRBV5-1; j_call: TRBJ2-2; clone_size: NA; cdr3_aa: CASSGLAGVDTGELFF; cdr3_nt: TGCGCCAGCAGCGGACTAGCGGGAGTCGACACCGGGGAGCTGTTTTTT
d_call: TRBD2; v_call: TRBV20-1; j_call: TRBJ2-7; clone_size: NA; cdr3_aa: CSASRRIAGFLGNYEQYF; cdr3_nt: TGCAGTGCTAGTAGGAGAATAGCGGGGTTCCTCGGGAATTACGAGCAGTACTTC
d_call: TRBD2; v_call: TRBV5-1; j_call: TRBJ2-3; clone_size: NA; cdr3_aa: CASSLGLAGITDTQYF; cdr3_nt: TGCGCCAGCAGCTTGGGGCTAGCGGGAATAACAGATACGCAGTATTTT
d_call: NA; v_call: TRBV9; j_call: TRBJ2-1; clone_size: NA; cdr3_aa: CASSVEGTTGNEQFF; cdr3_nt: TGTGCCAGCAGCGTAGAAGGGACAACCGGTAATGAGCAGTTCTTC
d_call: TRBD1; v_call: TRBV11-2; j_call: TRBJ1-4; clone_size: NA; cdr3_aa: CASSLGQGENEKLFF; cdr3_nt: TGTGCCAGCAGCTTAGGACAGGGCGAGAATGAAAAACTGTTTTTT
d_call: TRBD2; v_call: TRBV10-1; j_call: TRBJ2-3; clone_size: NA; cdr3_aa: CASSLAGASDTQYF; cdr3_nt: TGCGCCAGCAGTCTGGCGGGAGCATCAGATACGCAGTATTTT
d_call: TRBD1; v_call: TRBV29-1; j_call: TRBJ2-1; clone_size: NA; cdr3_aa: CSAQGALNNEQFF; cdr3_nt: TGCAGCGCCCAGGGGGCCCTGAACAATGAGCAGTTCTTC
d_call: TRBD2; v_call: TRBV11-2; j_call: TRBJ2-7; clone_size: NA; cdr3_aa: CASSASGKSYEQYF; cdr3_nt: TGTGCCAGCAGCGCTAGCGGGAAGTCCTACGAGCAGTACTTC
d_call: NA; v_call: TRBV30; j_call: TRBJ1-1; clone_size: NA; cdr3_aa: CAWSVNIVEAFF; cdr3_nt: TGTGCCTGGAGTGTAAACATTGTTGAAGCTTTCTTT